This T cell receptor beta chain is from a study of blood T cell repertoires in COVID-19. At the level of the study: COVID-19 samples collected from the United States, Italy and Spain covered acute and convalescent phases.

Libraries were prepared by immunoSEQ multiplex PCR; TCRdb keeps only in-frame clonotypes and omits some of them. The data show 20,000 or so clones, with more than 85% seen just once and less than 20% held by the top ten. The sample consisted of peripheral blood. This TCR derives from a man in his 70s with acute or convalescent COVID-19.

CDR3 residues: CASSYEATYRAPLHF. The CDR3 nucleotides are TGTGCCAGCAGTTACGAAGCGACTTATCGGGCACCCCTCCACTTT. The chain has TRBV6-5 and TRBJ1-6; D ambiguous. The V gene's germline CDR1 is MNHEY and CDR2 SVGAGI. The V and J ends lost 2 bases and 11 bases respectively, with 16 bases between them. This CDR3 spans 15 amino acids.